The clone carrying this T cell receptor (beta chain) was seen a handful of times. What it recognizes is unknown. The J segment lost 0 bases and the V segment lost 5 bases, leaving 7 bases of the junction unmatched. CDR3 length equals 15 residues. Germline V CDR1 and CDR2: SGHAT, FQNNGV. This sample is part of a study of blood T cells in healthy people across ages. Whole-study context: About one barcoded beta molecule was captured per two T cells (by template switching). Study results and limitations: Compared with aged donors, long-lived donors showed fewer expanded clones, suggesting selection.

The second PCR ran roughly 7 to 12 cycles with a sample-barcoded 5' primer and J-beta primers. Each CDR3 protein gets one entry after TCRdb re-called the 5' RACE reads with MiXCR. Of approximately 730,000 distinct CDR3 sequences listed, roughly 50% are singletons. The genes are TRBV11-2 and TRBJ2-7; 7 bases match TRBD1. This TCR derives from an elderly man in good health. Sequenced sample: blood. The CDR3 is CASSPVGTVSYEQYF. The DNA of the CDR3 is TGTGCCAGCAGCCCCGTTGGGACAGTCTCCTACGAGCAGTACTTC.